Only a few counts were recorded for the clone carrying this T cell receptor (beta chain). Its antigen is currently unknown. With constant-segment primers, 5'RACE yielded cDNA libraries of TCR alpha and TCR beta that carried sample barcodes and UMIs. TCRdb itself ran the 5' RACE reads through MiXCR, one entry per CDR3 protein. The data contain 35,000 to 45,000 distinct CDR3 sequences, 7.3% of them singletons. The CDR3 contains 15 residues. Between the trimmed V and J ends, which lost 6 bases and 6 bases, there was a span of 21 bases. The data derive from a study of T-cell memory formation after mild COVID-19. Study in general: Each donor largely had its own TCR clusters.

Study-wide results and limits: The pre-infection memory compartment contained some responding clones, suggesting cross-reactive memory joined. There was a balanced CD4/CD8 profile in clones contracting day 15 to 85, and later expanders leaned CD4+.

The source material was PBMCs or a T cell subset sorted from them (not recorded which). The chain couples TRBV12-3 or TRBV12-4 to TRBJ2-7; a possible D gene is TRBD2 (5 bases). The origin of this receptor is a man in his late teens or twenties who had mild COVID-19 (a few samples of this study predate the infection). Cell type and time point are not known. The chain's CDR3 is CASRIGLQAVGEQYF. CDR3 DNA sequence: TGTGCCAGCAGGATAGGACTTCAAGCCGTTGGCGAGCAGTACTTC.